This TCR beta chain was found in a study of blood T cell repertoires in COVID-19. Germline V lookup: CDR1 MNHEY, CDR2 SMNVEV (reference sequence). V trimming: 5 bases; J trimming: 2 bases; junction bases outside the gene matches: 5. The CDR3 loop spans 14 amino acids. Data came from immunoSEQ multiplex PCR; TCRdb stores just in-frame clones and leaves some out. Counted here are 150,000 to 200,000 clones, around 83% occurring once; the ten biggest clones make up around 25%. Participant-reported clinical history was the basis for cohort assignment. Notes on this clone: Additional DNA sequences in this sample encode the identical CDR3.

This chain connects TRBV27 to TRBJ2-7, with 8 bases identical to TRBD1. Sequencing was carried out using PBMCs or T cells enriched from blood (not recorded which). The sequence derives from a woman between 35 and 50 years old in a cohort exposed to, infected with or recovered from COVID-19 (not recorded which). CDR3 residues: CASSPGQGPYEQYF. The CDR3, as DNA: TGTGCCAGCAGTCCAGGACAGGGACCCTACGAGCAGTACTTC.